The 23 T cell receptor beta chains below all came from one sample that was sequenced in a study of blood T cell repertoires in COVID-19 (dated by TCRdb to between 2020 and 2021). Receptors were amplified or captured by the immunoSEQ multiplex PCR assay. TCRdb mirrors the immuneACCESS table, restricted to in-frame sequences. Some clones are absent from its copies; in checked studies, under half trace to an unresolved V gene, and the reason for the others is unknown. Counted in this sample were about 350,000 clones; roughly 87% of them appeared once. The ten largest clones represent more than 1% of the sample. Sequencing used PBMCs or T cells enriched from blood (not recorded which). The receptors here all came from a woman aged 25 to 39 who had recovered from COVID-19.

This chain uses TRBV10-3 with TRBJ1-1; 11 bases are a match to TRBD1. Germline trimming cut 6 bases from V and 0 bases from J; bases unmatched to any gene: 3. CDR3 length equals 15 residues. The V gene's germline CDR1 is ENHRY and CDR2 SYGVKD. The CDR3 is CAIRGQGDMNTEAFF. In DNA, the CDR3 is TGTGCCATCAGGGGACAGGGGGACATGAACACTGAAGCTTTCTTT.

The genes are TRBV19 and TRBJ1-2; the D gene is possibly TRBD1 (6 bases). Germline V CDR1 and CDR2: LNHDA, SQIVND (reference sequence). The V gene lost 5 bases and the J gene lost 4 bases, with 11 bases spanning the gap. CDR3 length: 13 amino acids. DNA of the CDR3: TGTGCCAGTAGTGCATGGGACACCTATGGCTACACCTTC. This sequence encodes CASSAWDTYGYTF. The whole variable domain, remainder taken from reference TRBV19 and TRBJ1-2, is DGGITQSPKYLFRKEGQNVTLSCEQNLNHDAMYWYRQDPGQGLRLIYYSQIVNDFQKGDIAEGYSVSREKKESFPLTVTSAQKNPTAFYLCASSAWDTYGYTFGSGTRLTVV.

The chain couples TRBV7-6 to TRBJ1-3, with D unresolved. This CDR3 is 16 amino acids long. V was cut by 5 bases and J by 1 base, with 15 bases left in between. Germline V lookup: CDR1 SGHVS, CDR2 FNYEAQ. As DNA, the CDR3 is TGTGCCAGCAGCCTAAGCCGTGCCAGGTCTGGAAACACCATATATTTT. Translating gives CASSLSRARSGNTIYF.

V usage is TRBV15 and J usage is TRBJ1-3; D gene ambiguous. Germline lookup yields CDR1 LNHNV and CDR2 YYDKDF (reference sequence). Between the trimmed V and J ends, which lost 2 bases and 8 bases, there was a span of 16 bases. The CDR3 runs 15 residues. Here the CDR3 DNA reads TGTGCCACCAGCAGACCAGCTCAGAAGCGGGACACCATATATTTT. The encoded protein is CATSRPAQKRDTIYF.

The chain is built from TRBV28 and TRBJ1-1; the D gene is possibly TRBD1 (6 bases). CDR1 is MDHEN, CDR2 SYDVKM, per germline. Trimming removed 4 bases at V and 7 bases at J, with 19 bases between. The CDR3 loop spans 15 amino acids. CDR3 region: CASSWPGAAENEAFF. In nucleotides, the CDR3 is TGTGCCAGCAGTTGGCCAGGGGCAGCCGAGAATGAAGCTTTCTTT.

The chain recombines TRBV2 with TRBJ2-1; D is undetermined. Germline V gene data show CDR1 as SNHLY and CDR2 as FYNNEI. The CDR3 spans 13 residues. V was clipped by 2 bases and J by 3 bases, with 5 bases between them. CDR3 in amino acids: CASSESNYNEQFF. The CDR3 DNA sequence: TGTGCCAGCAGTGAATCCAACTACAATGAGCAGTTCTTC.

The chain couples TRBV14 to TRBJ2-7; 9 nucleotides line up with TRBD1. The length of the CDR3 is 16 residues. Germline-derived CDR1 and CDR2 are SGHDN and FVKESK. Trimming took 0 bases from V and 1 from J; bases not matched to a gene: 4. The CDR3 DNA reads as TGTGCCAGCAGCCAAGATCTTGGGACAGGGTCCTACGAGCAGTACTTC. Its translation: CASSQDLGTGSYEQYF.

This CDR3 reads CASSQDWGLGTGELFF. CDR3 nucleotide sequence: TGCGCCAGCAGCCAAGATTGGGGCCTGGGCACCGGGGAGCTGTTTTTT. This sequence joins TRBV4-1 and TRBJ2-2; D may be TRBD1 (5 bases). The CDR3 loop spans 16 amino acids. V was cut by 0 bases and J by 4 bases, with 12 bases left in between. Germline-derived CDR1 and CDR2 are MGHRA and YSYEKL.

The CDR3 loop reads CASSFTGSGGDSPLHF. CDR3 DNA sequence: TGCGCCAGCAGCTTTACAGGGTCGGGGGGAGATTCACCCCTCCACTTT. The chain recombines TRBV5-1 with TRBJ1-6; possible D gene TRBD1, 6 bases. Germline CDR1 is SGHRS and CDR2 is YFSETQ. V was clipped by 2 bases and J by 8 bases, with 17 bases between them. This CDR3 has 16 residues.

The chain is built from TRBV7-9 and TRBJ1-2; 8 nucleotides line up with TRBD1. Germline CDR1 and CDR2: SEHNR and FQNEAQ (reference sequence). Trimming took 4 bases from V and 0 from J; bases not matched to a gene: 16. This CDR3 has 19 residues. The CDR3 coding sequence is TGTGCCAGCAGCTCCGGTCCTCGGGACAGGCAAACCACTAACTATGGCTACACCTTC. Amino acids: CASSSGPRDRQTTNYGYTF.

J is TRBJ2-7 and V is TRBV28; D not certain. This CDR3 is built from 12 residues. The germline CDR1 and CDR2 sequences are MDHEN and SYDVKM. With 6 bases removed from V and 1 base from J, the gap between germline ends came to 7 bases. As DNA, the CDR3 is TGTGCCAGCAGGAAGACATCCTACGAGCAGTACTTC. It translates to CASRKTSYEQYF.

The rearrangement joins TRBV12-3 or TRBV12-4 to TRBJ2-7; unclear D gene. This CDR3 has 13 residues. Trimming removed 7 bases from V and 0 bases from J, with 10 bases in between. The CDR3, as DNA: TGTGCCAGCACCGGGTCGAGCTCCTACGAGCAGTACTTC. Translated, it gives CASTGSSSYEQYF.

The chain links TRBV4-1 to TRBJ1-2; 9 positions match TRBD1. With 3 bases clipped from V and 8 bases from J, the junction kept 10 bases outside the gene matches. This CDR3 is built from 15 residues. Germline assignment: CDR1 MGHRA and CDR2 YSYEKL. The CDR3 is CASSHPTGGKGGYTF. The CDR3 DNA reads TGCGCCAGCAGCCACCCGACAGGGGGAAAGGGAGGCTACACCTTC.

This clone has only a few counts. The genes are TRBV9 and TRBJ1-1; D gene unclear. The CDR3 is 15 amino acids. Between the trimmed V and J ends, which lost 4 bases and 4 bases, there was a span of 17 bases. In germline, CDR1 is SGDLS, CDR2 YYNGEE. The CDR3 bases are TGTGCCAGCAGCACTGAGACTCATCCCTTCACTGAAGCTTTCTTT. Translated: CASSTETHPFTEAFF.

The rearrangement uses TRBV5-1 and TRBJ1-4, with no clear D. Deletions cut 0 bases from V and 8 bases from J, with 5 bases between. In germline, CDR1 is SGHRS, CDR2 YFSETQ. The CDR3 is 12 residues long. CDR3 bases: TGCGCCAGCAGCTTGGGAGGGGAAAAACTGTTTTTT. It yields the protein CASSLGGEKLFF.

V gene TRBV30 combines with J gene TRBJ1-5; weak D call: TRBD1 (6 bases). The germline gives CDR1 GTSNPN, CDR2 SVGIG (reference sequence). The CDR3 consists of 13 residues. V was shortened by 6 bases and J by 1 base, with 10 bases between the two germline ends. CDR3 coding DNA: TGTGCCTGTGGGGGGGGCAGCAATCAGCCCCAGCATTTT. Its protein is CACGGGSNQPQHF.

Remarks on this clone: Other DNA sequences from this sample encode an identical CDR3 as well. The CDR3 nucleotides are TGTGCCAGCAGTGAAGGCAGGGGGAACTATGGCTACACCTTC. This codes for CASSEGRGNYGYTF. J is TRBJ1-2 and V is TRBV6-1, with TRBD1 matching over 7 bases. This CDR3 is built from 14 residues. Germline V gives CDR1 MNHNS, CDR2 SASEGT. The V and J ends lost 1 base and 2 bases, in that order; junction bases with no gene match: 1.

The rearrangement uses TRBV5-1 and TRBJ1-1; D gene uncertain. The CDR3 loop spans 14 amino acids. V lost 1 base to trimming and J lost 1 base, with 8 bases between them. Germline V CDR1 and CDR2: SGHRS, YFSETQ. This CDR3 is CASSLLLENTEAFF. DNA for the CDR3: TGCGCCAGCAGCTTGCTACTAGAGAACACTGAAGCTTTCTTT.

The gene calls are TRBV5-4 and TRBJ2-5; 8 bases agree with TRBD2. J gave up 1 base and V 9 bases, and 14 bases lay outside the gene matches. Germline assignment: CDR1 SGHNT and CDR2 YYREEE (reference sequence). The CDR3 has 16 amino acids. Here the CDR3 DNA reads TGTGCCACCTCCCCTGCGGGGGGCAGGCCCCAAGAGACCCAGTACTTC. Amino acid sequence: CATSPAGGRPQETQYF.

The V and J genes are TRBV19 and TRBJ1-2; 7 nucleotides match TRBD1. The V gene's germline CDR1 is LNHDA and CDR2 SQIVND (reference sequence). V lost 3 bases and J lost 6; bases outside the gene matches: 10. The CDR3 totals 15 residues. CDR3 DNA: TGTGCCAGTAGTATTACGTCAAACAGGGGTGATGGCTACACCTTC. As protein: CASSITSNRGDGYTF.

The V call is TRBV2, the J call TRBJ1-6, with 10 bases matching TRBD1. The CDR3 totals 16 residues. Germline V gene sequence: CDR1 SNHLY, CDR2 FYNNEI. V was pared by 6 bases and J by 10 bases, with 12 bases of the junction left unmatched. CDR3 residues: CASSDALGTGVSPLHF. CDR3 coding DNA: TGTGCCAGCAGCGACGCCTTGGGGACAGGGGTATCACCCCTCCACTTT.

The genes are TRBV11-3 and TRBJ1-1; 10 bases agree with TRBD1. Germline V gene data show CDR1 as SGHNT and CDR2 as YENEEA. This CDR3 region has 15 residues. Losses at the gene ends were 4 bases for V and 3 bases for J; bases not matched to a gene: 5. The CDR3 spells CASSSTGTGDTEAFF. The CDR3 DNA reads TGTGCCAGCAGCTCCACCGGGACAGGGGACACTGAAGCTTTCTTT.

The chain carries TRBV7-9 and TRBJ1-1, with D tentatively TRBD1 (5 bases). Deletions cut 2 bases from V and 6 bases from J, with 10 bases between. The CDR3 totals 13 residues. Germline lookup yields CDR1 SEHNR and CDR2 FQNEAQ (reference sequence). CDR3 bases: TGTGCCAGCAGCTTAACGGTGACAGCTGAAGCTTTCTTT. Translated: CASSLTVTAEAFF.